This record concerns one T cell receptor (beta chain) sequence. This entry comes from a study of T cell changes during pregnancy in multiple sclerosis. Trimming removed 3 bases at V and 4 bases at J, with 18 bases between. Per the germline V gene, CDR1 is SGHRS and CDR2 is YFSETQ. The CDR3 contains 16 residues. Sequencing was performed with immunoSEQ multiplex PCR; in TCRdb, only in-frame clones are kept and a portion is missing. The data show about 40,000 clones, around 90% seen once. The chain couples TRBV5-1 to TRBJ2-3; D may be TRBD1 (6 bases). This specimen consisted of CD4+ T cells from peripheral blood mononuclear cells, obtained in the third trimester of pregnancy. The sequence was collected from a female donor with multiple sclerosis, enrolled in a pregnancy study. The CDR3 sequence is CASSWLGAIGADTQYF. CDR3 nucleotides: TGCGCCAGCAGCTGGCTGGGGGCCATCGGCGCAGATACGCAGTATTTT.